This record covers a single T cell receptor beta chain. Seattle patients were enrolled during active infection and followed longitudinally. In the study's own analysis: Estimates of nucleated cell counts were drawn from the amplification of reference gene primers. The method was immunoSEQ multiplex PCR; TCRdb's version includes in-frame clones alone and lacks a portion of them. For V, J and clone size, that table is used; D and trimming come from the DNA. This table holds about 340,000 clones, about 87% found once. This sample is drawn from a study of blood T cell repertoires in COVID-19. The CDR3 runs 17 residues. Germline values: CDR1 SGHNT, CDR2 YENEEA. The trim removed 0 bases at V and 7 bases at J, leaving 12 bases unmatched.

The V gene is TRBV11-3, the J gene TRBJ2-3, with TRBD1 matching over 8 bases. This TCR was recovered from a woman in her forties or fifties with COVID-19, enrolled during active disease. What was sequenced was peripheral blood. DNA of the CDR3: TGTGCCAGCAGCTTAGATCGCAGGGGGCAGCGTGCTCATACGCAGTATTTT. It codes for CASSLDRRGQRAHTQYF.